This T cell receptor (beta chain) is drawn from a study of CD8 T cells in ankylosing spondylitis. Findings and caveats of the study: Reactive arthritis synovial fluid and blood previously showed some of these motif variants. Blood from ankylosing spondylitis patients appeared to carry a characteristic roughly 8-variant TCR beta motif. In ankylosing spondylitis patients, matched synovial fluid reportedly showed significant enrichment of disease-linked clones.

The trim removed 1 base at V and 6 bases at J, leaving 8 bases unmatched. This CDR3 comprises 16 residues. Germline CDR1 and CDR2: MGHRA and YSYEKL. Concerning this clonotype: Its target is not known.

A single record per CDR3 protein comes from TCRdb applying MiXCR to the 5' RACE reads. The table records over 450,000 distinct CDR3 sequences, roughly 12% of them present only once. Sequences were obtained from blood, either unsorted or a sorted T cell fraction (not recorded which). The chain uses TRBV4-1 and TRBJ2-1; the match to TRBD1 covers 8 bases. The TCR sequence derives from a male donor with ankylosing spondylitis. The CDR3 loop reads CASSQVAGQGINEQFF. For the CDR3, the DNA is TGCGCCAGCAGCCAAGTGGCAGGACAGGGAATCAATGAGCAGTTCTTC.